This T cell receptor beta chain was identified during a study of CD8 T cells in Susac syndrome. High-throughput TCR beta sequencing covered peripheral CD8+ and CD4+ T cells. In contrast to the negatively isolated CD8+ and CD4+ T cells, TEMRA cells were FACS-enriched. With respect to this clonotype: What it binds is not known.

Points from the study as a whole: A relatively small number of individuals underwent TCR sequencing and HLA analysis.

V lost 7 bases to trimming and J lost 2 bases; unmatched junction nucleotides: 10. The CDR3 has 15 amino acids. Germline values: CDR1 SNHLY, CDR2 FYNNEI. RNA was extracted with the RNeasy kit, and a quantity of roughly 0.5 to 1 ug was reverse transcribed using random hexamers. Amplification of TCR beta CDR3 was carried out by immunoSEQ multiplex PCR, which covered 54 Vbeta and 13 Jbeta segments. TCRdb re-analysed the immunoSEQ multiplex PCR reads in MiXCR, keeping a single row per CDR3 protein. The sample lists 150,000 to 200,000 distinct CDR3 sequences; 92% were seen once. This receptor was identified in a human donor in good health. The sample comprised CD4+ T cells from PBMCs. V gene TRBV2 combines with J gene TRBJ1-1, with 7 nucleotides matching TRBD1. CDR3 protein: CASNPLGTANTEAFF. Written as DNA, the CDR3 is TGTGCCAGCAACCCGCTGGGGACAGCCAACACTGAAGCTTTCTTT.